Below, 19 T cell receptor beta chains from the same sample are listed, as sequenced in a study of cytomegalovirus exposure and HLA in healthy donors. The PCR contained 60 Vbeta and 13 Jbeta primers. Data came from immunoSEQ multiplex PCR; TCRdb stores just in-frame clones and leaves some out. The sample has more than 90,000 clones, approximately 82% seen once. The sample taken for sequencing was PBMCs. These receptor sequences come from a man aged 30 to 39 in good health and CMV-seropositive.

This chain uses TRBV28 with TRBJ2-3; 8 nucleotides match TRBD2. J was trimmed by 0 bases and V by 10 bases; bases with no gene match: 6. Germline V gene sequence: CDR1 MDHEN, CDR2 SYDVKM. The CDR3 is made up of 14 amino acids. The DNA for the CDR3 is TGTGCCACCCGGGGGGGGCTTAGCACAGATACGCAGTATTTT. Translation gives CATRGGLSTDTQYF.

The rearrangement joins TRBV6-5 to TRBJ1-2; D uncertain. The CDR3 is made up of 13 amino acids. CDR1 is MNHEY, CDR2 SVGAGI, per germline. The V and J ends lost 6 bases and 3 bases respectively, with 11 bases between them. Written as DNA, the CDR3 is TGTGCCAGCAGGGAGGATGTAGACTATGGCTACACCTTC. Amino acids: CASREDVDYGYTF.

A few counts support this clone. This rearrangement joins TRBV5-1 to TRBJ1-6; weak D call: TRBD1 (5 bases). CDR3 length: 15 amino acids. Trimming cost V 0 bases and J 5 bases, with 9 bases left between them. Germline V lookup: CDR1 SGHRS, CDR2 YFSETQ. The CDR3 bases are TGCGCCAGCAGCTTGGATCCGGGGGATAATTCACCCCTCCACTTT. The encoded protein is CASSLDPGDNSPLHF.

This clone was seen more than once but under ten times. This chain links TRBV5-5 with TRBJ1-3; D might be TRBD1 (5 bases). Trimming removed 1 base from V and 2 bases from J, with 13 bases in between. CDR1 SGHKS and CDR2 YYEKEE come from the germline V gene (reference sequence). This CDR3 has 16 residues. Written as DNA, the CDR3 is TGTGCCAGCAGCTTGAGGGCCAGGGTCCCTGGAAACACCATATATTTT. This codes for CASSLRARVPGNTIYF.

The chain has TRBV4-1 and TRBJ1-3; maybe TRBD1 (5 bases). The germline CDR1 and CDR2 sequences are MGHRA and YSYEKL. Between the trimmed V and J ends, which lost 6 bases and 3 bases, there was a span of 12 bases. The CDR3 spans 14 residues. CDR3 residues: CASRLDSYGNTIYF. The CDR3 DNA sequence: TGCGCCAGCAGACTCGACAGCTATGGAAACACCATATATTTT.

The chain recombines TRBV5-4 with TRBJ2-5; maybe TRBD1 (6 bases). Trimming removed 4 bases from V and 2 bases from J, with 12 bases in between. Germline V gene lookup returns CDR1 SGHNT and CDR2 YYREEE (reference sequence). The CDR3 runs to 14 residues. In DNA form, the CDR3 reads TGTGCCAGCAGCAACACAGGGTGGCAAGAGACCCAGTACTTC. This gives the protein CASSNTGWQETQYF. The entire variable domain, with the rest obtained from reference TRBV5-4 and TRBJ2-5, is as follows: ETGVTQSPTHLIKTRGQQVTLRCSSQSGHNTVSWYQQALGQGPQFIFQYYREEENGRGNFPPRFSGLQFPNYSSELNVNALELDDSALYLCASSNTGWQETQYFGPGTRLLVL.

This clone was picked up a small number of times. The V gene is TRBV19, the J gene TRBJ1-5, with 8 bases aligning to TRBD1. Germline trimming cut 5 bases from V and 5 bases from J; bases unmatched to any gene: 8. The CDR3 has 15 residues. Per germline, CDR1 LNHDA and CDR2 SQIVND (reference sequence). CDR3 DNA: TGTGCCAGTAGTCAAGACAGGGGAGGGTATCAGCCCCAGCATTTT. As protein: CASSQDRGGYQPQHF.

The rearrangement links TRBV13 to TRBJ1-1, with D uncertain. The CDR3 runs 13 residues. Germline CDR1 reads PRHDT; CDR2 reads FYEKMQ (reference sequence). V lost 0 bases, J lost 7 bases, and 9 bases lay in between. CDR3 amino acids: CASSLGRGIEAFF. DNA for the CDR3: TGTGCCAGCAGCTTAGGCCGAGGGATTGAAGCTTTCTTT. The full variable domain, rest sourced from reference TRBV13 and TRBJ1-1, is AAGVIQSPRHLIKEKRETATLKCYPIPRHDTVYWYQQGPGQDPQFLISFYEKMQSDKGSIPDRFSAQQFSDYHSELNMSSLELGDSALYFCASSLGRGIEAFFGQGTRLTVV.

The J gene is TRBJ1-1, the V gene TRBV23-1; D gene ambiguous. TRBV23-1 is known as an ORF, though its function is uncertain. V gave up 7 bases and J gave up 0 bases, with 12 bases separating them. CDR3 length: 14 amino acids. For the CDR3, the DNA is TGCGCCAGCAATGATGAGGTGCTGAACACTGAAGCTTTCTTT. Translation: CASNDEVLNTEAFF.

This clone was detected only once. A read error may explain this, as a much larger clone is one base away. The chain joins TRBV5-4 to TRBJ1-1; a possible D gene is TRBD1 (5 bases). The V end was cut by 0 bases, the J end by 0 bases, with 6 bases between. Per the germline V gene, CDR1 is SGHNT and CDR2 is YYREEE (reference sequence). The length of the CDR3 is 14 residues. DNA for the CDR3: TGTGCCAGCAGCTTGGGACAGATGAACACTGAAGCTTTCTTT. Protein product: CASSLGQMNTEAFF.

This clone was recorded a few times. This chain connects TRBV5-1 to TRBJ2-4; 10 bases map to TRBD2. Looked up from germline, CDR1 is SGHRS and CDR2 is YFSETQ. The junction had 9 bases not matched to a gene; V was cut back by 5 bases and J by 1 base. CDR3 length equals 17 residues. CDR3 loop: CASRPSGGLGAKNIQYF. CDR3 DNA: TGCGCCAGCAGACCTAGCGGGGGCCTGGGGGCCAAAAACATTCAGTACTTC.

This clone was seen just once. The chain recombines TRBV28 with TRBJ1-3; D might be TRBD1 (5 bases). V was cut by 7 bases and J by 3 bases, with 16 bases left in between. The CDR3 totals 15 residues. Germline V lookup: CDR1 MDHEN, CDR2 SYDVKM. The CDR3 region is CASTALRGYGNTIYF. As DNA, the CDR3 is TGTGCCAGCACCGCTCTAAGGGGTTATGGAAACACCATATATTTT.

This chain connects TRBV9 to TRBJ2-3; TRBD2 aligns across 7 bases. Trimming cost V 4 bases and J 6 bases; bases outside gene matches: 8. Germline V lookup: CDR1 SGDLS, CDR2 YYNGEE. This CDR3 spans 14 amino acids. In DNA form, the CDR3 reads TGTGCCAGCAGCTCAGACGTGGGGGGGGATACGCAGTATTTT. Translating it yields CASSSDVGGDTQYF.

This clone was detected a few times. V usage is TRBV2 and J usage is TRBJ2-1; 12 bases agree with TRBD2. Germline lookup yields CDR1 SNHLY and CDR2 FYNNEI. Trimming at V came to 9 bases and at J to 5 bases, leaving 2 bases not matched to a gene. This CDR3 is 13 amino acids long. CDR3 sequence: CARGLAGNNEQFF. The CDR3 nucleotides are TGTGCCAGAGGACTAGCGGGAAACAATGAGCAGTTCTTC.

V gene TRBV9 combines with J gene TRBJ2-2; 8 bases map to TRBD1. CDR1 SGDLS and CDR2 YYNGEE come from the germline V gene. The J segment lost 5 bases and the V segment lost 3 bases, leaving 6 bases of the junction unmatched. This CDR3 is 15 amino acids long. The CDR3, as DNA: TGTGCCAGCAGCGGGACGGGACAGGAGACCGGGGAGCTGTTTTTT. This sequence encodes CASSGTGQETGELFF.

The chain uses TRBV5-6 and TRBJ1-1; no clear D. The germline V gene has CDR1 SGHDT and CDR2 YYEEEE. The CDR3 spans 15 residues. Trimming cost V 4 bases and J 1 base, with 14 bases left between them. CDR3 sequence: CASSPQIGENTEAFF. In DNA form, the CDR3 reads TGTGCCAGCAGCCCTCAAATCGGGGAGAACACTGAAGCTTTCTTT.

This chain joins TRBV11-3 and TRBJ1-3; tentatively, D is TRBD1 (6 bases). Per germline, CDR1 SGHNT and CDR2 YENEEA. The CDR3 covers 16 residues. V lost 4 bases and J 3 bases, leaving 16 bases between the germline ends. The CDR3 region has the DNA TGTGCCAGCAGCTATGGGGCAAGACAGGATGGAAACACCATATATTTT. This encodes CASSYGARQDGNTIYF.

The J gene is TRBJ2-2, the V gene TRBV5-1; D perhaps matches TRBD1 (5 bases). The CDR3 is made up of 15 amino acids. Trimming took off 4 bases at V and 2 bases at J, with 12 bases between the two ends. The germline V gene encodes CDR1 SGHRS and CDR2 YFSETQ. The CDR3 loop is CASSQGHVNTGELFF. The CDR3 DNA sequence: TGCGCCAGCAGCCAAGGACACGTTAACACCGGGGAGCTGTTTTTT.

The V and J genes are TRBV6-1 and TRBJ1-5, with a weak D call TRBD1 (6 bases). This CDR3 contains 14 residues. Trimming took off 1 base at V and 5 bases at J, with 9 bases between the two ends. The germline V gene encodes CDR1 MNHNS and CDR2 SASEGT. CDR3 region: CASSEGQVDQPQHF. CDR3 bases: TGTGCCAGCAGTGAAGGACAGGTAGATCAGCCCCAGCATTTT.